The 30 T cell receptor beta chains below all came from one sample that was sequenced in a study of T cells in Graves' hyperthyroidism and ophthalmopathy. Amplified TCR beta CDR3 regions derived from RNA transcripts. The TCR CDR3 first-round RT-PCR relied on the HTBI primer set. TCRdb recomputed calls from the multiplex PCR reads with MiXCR, one row per CDR3 protein. This table has about 560,000 distinct CDR3 sequences, around a sixth appearing once. Sequencing input: blood. These receptors all stem from a woman aged 25 to 39 with Graves' hyperthyroidism.

This clonotype appeared many times. The rearrangement joins TRBV12-3 or TRBV12-4 to TRBJ1-1, with D perhaps TRBD1 (5 bases). Trimming cost V 8 bases and J 1 base, with 8 bases left between them. There are 12 residues in the CDR3. CDR3 residues: CASAGQNTEAFF. In nucleotides, the CDR3 is TGTGCCAGCGCAGGGCAGAACACTGAAGCTTTCTTT.

The chain has TRBV7-9 and TRBJ1-3; 9 positions agree with TRBD1. Trimming cost V 3 bases and J 0 bases; bases outside gene matches: 9. CDR3 length: 18 amino acids. Germline V gene sequence: CDR1 SEHNR, CDR2 FQNEAQ (reference sequence). This CDR3 is CASSFPGQGSSSGNTIYF. The CDR3 DNA follows: TGTGCCAGCAGCTTTCCGGGACAGGGCTCTAGCTCTGGAAACACCATATATTTT.

The chain combines TRBV10-3 with TRBJ1-1, with D maybe TRBD1 (5 bases). Trimming cost V 4 bases and J 4 bases, with 22 bases left between them. Germline V gives CDR1 ENHRY, CDR2 SYGVKD. This CDR3 is built from 17 residues. For the CDR3, the DNA is TGTGCCATCAGTGTGAGGGAAGGGGCGAAAGGTGTCACTGAAGCTTTCTTT. The encoded protein is CAISVREGAKGVTEAFF.

This clonotype was detected many times. The gene calls are TRBV5-8 and TRBJ2-7, with 8 bases fitting TRBD2. This CDR3 contains 14 residues. After removal of 0 bases from V and 4 bases from J, the junction contained 3 bases not matched to a gene. Germline V gene sequence: CDR1 SGHTS, CDR2 YDEGEE. As DNA, the CDR3 is TGTGCCAGCAGCTTGGAACTAGCGGAGTACGAGCAGTACTTC. Translated: CASSLELAEYEQYF.

J is TRBJ1-2 and V is TRBV28; 7 bases align to TRBD1. Losses at the gene ends were 7 bases for V and 7 bases for J; bases not matched to a gene: 6. The germline V gene has CDR1 MDHEN and CDR2 SYDVKM. The CDR3 sequence is 12 residues long. CDR3 sequence: CASTPGGPGYTF. The CDR3 DNA follows: TGTGCCAGCACCCCAGGGGGACCTGGCTACACCTTC.

This clonotype occurred many times. The V call is TRBV28, the J call TRBJ1-5; 9 nucleotides match TRBD1. The CDR3 covers 14 residues. The germline gives CDR1 MDHEN, CDR2 SYDVKM. V dropped 7 bases and J dropped 5; count of bases not matched to a gene: 6. CDR3 sequence reads: CASTIGDRDQPQHF. CDR3 sequence (DNA): TGTGCCAGCACCATTGGGGACAGGGATCAGCCCCAGCATTTT.

CDR3 coding DNA: TGTGCCAGCAGCGTAGCGGACGGCTCCTACGAGCAGTACTTC. Residues: CASSVADGSYEQYF. The chain is built from TRBV9 and TRBJ2-7; D not certain. Trimming shortened V by 0 bases and J by 0 bases, and 7 bases separated the two germline ends. The CDR3 is 14 residues long. CDR1 and CDR2 from the germline V gene are SGDLS and YYNGEE.

In its sample, this clonotype was seen a few times. This chain joins TRBV4-1 and TRBJ2-1; TRBD2 might be the D (6 bases). V was clipped by 0 bases and J by 4 bases, with 19 bases between them. The germline gives CDR1 MGHRA, CDR2 YSYEKL. The CDR3 contains 18 residues. CDR3: CASSQDRIIGGEYNEQFF. CDR3 coding DNA: TGCGCCAGCAGCCAAGATCGAATAATCGGAGGGGAATACAATGAGCAGTTCTTC.

The rearrangement links TRBV7-6 to TRBJ1-3, with 7 bases that match TRBD1. V shed 5 bases and J 2 bases; nucleotides not matched to a gene: 6. The CDR3 totals 15 residues. From germline, CDR1 is SGHVS and CDR2 FNYEAQ. CDR3 sequence reads: CASSTSTGPGNTIYF. Written as DNA, the CDR3 is TGTGCCAGCAGCACCTCGACAGGGCCTGGAAACACCATATATTTT. The whole variable domain, remainder taken from reference TRBV7-6 and TRBJ1-3, is GAGVSQSPRYKVTKRGQDVALRCDPISGHVSLYWYRQALGQGPEFLTYFNYEAQQDKSGLPNDRFSAERPEGSISTLTIQRTEQRDSAMYRCASSTSTGPGNTIYFGEGSWLTVV.

The table lists this clonotype with many counts. V is TRBV28 and J is TRBJ1-2, with D possibly matching TRBD1 (6 bases). Looked up from germline, CDR1 is MDHEN and CDR2 is SYDVKM. Trimming removed 4 bases at V and 2 bases at J, with 14 bases between. This CDR3 spans 15 amino acids. This chain's CDR3 is CASSSADRLNYGYTF. The CDR3 DNA reads TGTGCCAGCAGTTCCGCTGACAGGCTGAACTATGGCTACACCTTC.

This clonotype occurred many times. The CDR3 nucleotides are TGTGCCAGCAGGAACAGCGGGATTAGCTCCTACAATGAGCAGTTCTTC. Its protein product is CASRNSGISSYNEQFF. The chain employs TRBV6-1 and TRBJ2-1, with TRBD2 matching 7 bases. This CDR3 contains 16 residues. V lost 6 bases, J lost 0 bases, and 8 bases stayed unmatched. The germline V gene encodes CDR1 MNHNS and CDR2 SASEGT.

This clonotype came up many times. This chain links TRBV29-1 with TRBJ2-2; maybe TRBD2 (6 bases). This CDR3 has 15 residues. Germline V lookup: CDR1 SQVTM, CDR2 ANQGSEA. The CDR3 nucleotides read TGCAGTGCCGGGACTCTTCCTCAGTCGGGCGGGGAGCTGTTTTTT. Its protein product is CSAGTLPQSGGELFF.

There are many counts of this clonotype. This sequence joins TRBV10-3 and TRBJ1-3; D unclear. Germline loops: CDR1 ENHRY, CDR2 SYGVKD. The CDR3 spans 15 residues. The ends were cut back, 7 bases at V and 2 bases at J, with 15 bases in the middle. CDR3 DNA: TGTGCCATCACGAGGGAGACGTCTACTGGAAACACCATATATTTT. Its translation is CAITRETSTGNTIYF.

A word on this clonotype: This may stem from a read error, because a much larger clone lies one nucleotide away. The CDR3 ends on some other residue instead of the conserved phenylalanine or tryptophan, so this is likely a read error. The CDR3 coding sequence is TGCAGTGCAGAGCGAGATAACTACGAGCAGTACTCC. It encodes CSAERDNYEQYS. The rearrangement joins TRBV20-1 to TRBJ2-7; D is unresolved. Trimming shortened V by 6 bases and J by 3 bases, and 12 bases separated the two germline ends. The CDR3 extends over 12 amino acids. Germline values: CDR1 DFQATT, CDR2 SNEGSKA (reference sequence).

This clonotype has a count of ten or more. This rearrangement joins TRBV6-1 to TRBJ2-1; perhaps TRBD1 as D (6 bases). The CDR3 sequence is 13 residues long. Trimming took off 6 bases at V and 5 bases at J, with 11 bases between the two ends. Per germline, CDR1 MNHNS and CDR2 SASEGT. The CDR3 protein is CASRAQGHNEQFF. The DNA for the CDR3 is TGTGCCAGCAGGGCACAGGGACACAATGAGCAGTTCTTC.

This chain connects TRBV2 to TRBJ1-2, with a possible D match to TRBD1 (5 bases). V lost 8 bases, J lost 7 bases, and 20 bases lay in between. This CDR3 is built from 14 residues. From germline, CDR1 is SNHLY and CDR2 FYNNEI. CDR3 coding DNA: TGTGCCAGCCCACATGAGACCCAGGGACTTGGCTACACCTTC. Amino acids: CASPHETQGLGYTF.

As DNA, the CDR3 is TGTGCCAGCGGCGCTCAGGACAGGGATAATTCACCCCTCCACTTT. Amino acids: CASGAQDRDNSPLHF. This sequence joins TRBV9 and TRBJ1-6, with TRBD1 matching 8 bases. In germline, CDR1 is SGDLS, CDR2 YYNGEE. The CDR3 extends over 15 amino acids. V lost 7 bases, J lost 5 bases, and 8 bases stayed unmatched.

This clonotype was counted at least ten times. The V call is TRBV10-3, the J call TRBJ2-1, with TRBD2 matching over 7 bases. V lost 7 bases and J lost 9; bases outside the gene matches: 9. Per germline, CDR1 ENHRY and CDR2 SYGVKD. The length of the CDR3 is 13 residues. Written as DNA, the CDR3 is TGTGCCATCACTAGCGGAGAGATTACTGAGCAGTTCTTC. Amino acid sequence: CAITSGEITEQFF.

This clonotype was observed many times. The rearrangement uses TRBV5-1 and TRBJ2-4, with D perhaps matching TRBD1 or TRBD2 (5 bases each). The CDR3 contains 15 residues. The germline V gene has CDR1 SGHRS and CDR2 YFSETQ. Trimming left V 0 bases short and J 8 bases short, with 15 bases between. In DNA form, the CDR3 reads TGCGCCAGCAGCTTGGCGGGACCCACCTTCGACATTCAGTACTTC. This codes for CASSLAGPTFDIQYF.

This clonotype was seen many times. The rearrangement joins TRBV3-1 to TRBJ2-3; the D is unclear. The CDR3 covers 16 residues. Trimming shortened V by 0 bases and J by 4 bases, and 14 bases separated the two germline ends. Germline-derived CDR1 and CDR2 are LGHDT and YNNKEL (reference sequence). The DNA of the CDR3 is TGTGCCAGCAGCCAAGAATCCTCCCCCGCCGCAGATACGCAGTATTTT. It specifies CASSQESSPAADTQYF.

This clonotype was seen repeatedly, ten times or more. The rearrangement links TRBV20-1 to TRBJ1-5, with a tentative D call TRBD1 (5 bases). CDR1 is DFQATT and CDR2 is SNEGSKA in the germline V gene (reference sequence). Trimming shortened V by 0 bases and J by 6 bases, and 15 bases separated the two germline ends. The CDR3 contains 15 residues. The CDR3 sequence: CSARDRQGGGQPQHF. The CDR3, as DNA: TGCAGTGCTAGAGATCGGCAGGGTGGGGGTCAGCCCCAGCATTTT.

The table lists this clonotype with many counts. The chain uses TRBV12-3 or TRBV12-4 and TRBJ2-7; 8 bases agree with TRBD1. V gave up 1 base and J gave up 3 bases; unmatched junction bases: 8. This CDR3 is 16 amino acids long. In DNA, the CDR3 is TGTGCCAGCAGTTTAGACGGACAGGGAATTTACTACGAGCAGTACTTC. This codes for CASSLDGQGIYYEQYF.

The rearrangement uses TRBV6-1 and TRBJ1-1; unclear D gene. Germline assignment: CDR1 MNHNS and CDR2 SASEGT. The length of the CDR3 is 15 residues. V was shortened by 6 bases and J by 3 bases, with 17 bases between the two germline ends. CDR3 nucleotides: TGTGCCAGCAGCCGAAGCTCGGCCGGCGACACTGAAGCTTTCTTT. It translates to CASSRSSAGDTEAFF.

This clonotype was counted a few times. This could be a read error, since a much larger clone is one nucleotide away. The chain joins TRBV20-1 to TRBJ2-1; either TRBD1 or TRBD2 may fit D (5 bases each). Germline loops: CDR1 DFQATT, CDR2 SNEGSKA (reference sequence). The length of the CDR3 is 13 residues. The DNA of the CDR3 is TGCAGTGCTGGGGGTTCGGGTAACAATGGGCAGTTCTTC. Residues: CSAGGSGNNGQFF.

V and J are TRBV5-1 and TRBJ2-2, with 10 bases identical to TRBD1. Trimming removed 2 bases from V and 3 bases from J; junction bases left unmatched: 4. Germline V lookup: CDR1 SGHRS, CDR2 YFSETQ. This CDR3 is 16 amino acids long. CDR3 bases: TGCGCCAGCAGCTTCCGGACAGGGGGTTACACCGGGGAGCTGTTTTTT. Protein: CASSFRTGGYTGELFF.

This clonotype came up a few times. CDR3 sequence: CALIQGAGGYTF. The CDR3 bases are TGTGCCTTAATCCAGGGGGCAGGAGGCTACACCTTC. The V gene is TRBV30, the J gene TRBJ1-2; 8 bases agree with TRBD1. This CDR3 comprises 12 residues. From germline, CDR1 is GTSNPN and CDR2 SVGIG (reference sequence). Trimming at V came to 7 bases and at J to 8 bases, leaving 9 bases not matched to a gene. The whole variable domain, remainder taken from reference TRBV30 and TRBJ1-2, is SQTIHQWPATLVQPVGSPLSLECTVEGTSNPNLYWYRQAAGRGLQLLFYSVGIGQISSEVPQNLSASRPQDRQFILSSKKLLLSDSGFYLCALIQGAGGYTFGSGTRLTVV.

This clonotype was seen at least ten times. The chain carries TRBV28 and TRBJ2-7; the D is unclear. This CDR3 is built from 14 residues. The ends were cut back, 2 bases at V and 2 bases at J, with 10 bases in the middle. Per germline, CDR1 MDHEN and CDR2 SYDVKM. CDR3 in DNA: TGTGCCAGCAGTTTACCCGGTGGAACCTACGAGCAGTACTTC. This gives the protein CASSLPGGTYEQYF.

The sample holds many counts of this clonotype. This sequence joins TRBV24-1 and TRBJ2-2; 10 positions match TRBD1. Per germline, CDR1 KGHDR and CDR2 SFDVKD. Trimming at V came to 12 bases and at J to 5 bases, leaving 8 bases not matched to a gene. CDR3 size: 14 residues. The CDR3 sequence is CADIDRGQTGELFF. The CDR3 nucleotides are TGTGCCGACATTGACAGGGGGCAGACCGGGGAGCTGTTTTTT.

Only a few counts were recorded for this clonotype. The rearrangement uses TRBV15 and TRBJ2-3; 7 bases map to TRBD1. From germline, CDR1 is LNHNV and CDR2 YYDKDF (reference sequence). The V segment lost 5 bases and the J segment 4 bases; nucleotides outside the gene matches: 12. The length of the CDR3 is 16 residues. The CDR3 bases are TGTGCCACCAGCTATACGAGACAGGGACCTGCAGATACGCAGTATTTT. It yields the protein CATSYTRQGPADTQYF.

V usage is TRBV7-9 and J usage is TRBJ1-6; TRBD1 might be the D (5 bases). This CDR3 is built from 14 residues. V lost 1 base and J lost 7, with 8 bases in between. Germline V gene lookup returns CDR1 SEHNR and CDR2 FQNEAQ (reference sequence). The CDR3 DNA is TGTGCCAGCAGCTTAGGGGACGGAAATTCACCCCTCCACTTT. Its protein is CASSLGDGNSPLHF.